This T cell receptor (beta chain) is from a study of blood T cell repertoires in COVID-19. Across the study: Acute and convalescent COVID-19 samples came from the United States, Italy and Spain.

All enrollees were roughly 18 to 100 years old and from 25 or so US areas. Cohorts were determined from participant-reported clinical history. CDR3 size: 15 residues. Germline loops: CDR1 SGHRS, CDR2 YFSETQ. Trimming removed 0 bases from V and 7 bases from J; junction bases left unmatched: 9. In the original processing: From reference gene primer amplification, estimates of nucleated cell counts were derived. Clones were read by immunoSEQ multiplex PCR, and TCRdb kept only the in-frame ones, dropping some. That table furnishes V, J and clone size, whereas the DNA furnished D and trimming. The profile shows 110,000 to 150,000 clones, roughly four fifths of them singletons.

Sequencing used PBMCs or T cells enriched from blood (not recorded which). The sequence was obtained from a woman aged 18-29 years who had been exposed to COVID-19. This chain links TRBV5-1 with TRBJ1-2, with 7 bases fitting TRBD1. CDR3 nucleotides: TGCGCCAGCAGCTTGGAACAGGGGAGTGTGAGTGGCTACACCTTC. As protein: CASSLEQGSVSGYTF.